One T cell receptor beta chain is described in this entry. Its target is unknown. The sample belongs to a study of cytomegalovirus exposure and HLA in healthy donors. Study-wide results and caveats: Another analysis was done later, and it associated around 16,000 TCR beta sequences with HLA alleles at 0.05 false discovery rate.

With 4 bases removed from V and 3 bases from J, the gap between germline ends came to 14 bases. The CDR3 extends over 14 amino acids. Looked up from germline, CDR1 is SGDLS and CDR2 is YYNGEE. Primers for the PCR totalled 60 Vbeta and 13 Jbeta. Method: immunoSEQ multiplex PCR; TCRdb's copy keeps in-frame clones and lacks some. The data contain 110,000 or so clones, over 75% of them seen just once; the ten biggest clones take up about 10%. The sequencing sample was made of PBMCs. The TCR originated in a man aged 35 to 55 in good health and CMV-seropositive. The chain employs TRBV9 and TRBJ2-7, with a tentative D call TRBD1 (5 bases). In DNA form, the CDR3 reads TGTGCCAGCAGCAAACAGGCGGACCTCTACGAGCAGTACTTC. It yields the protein CASSKQADLYEQYF.